The 20 T cell receptor beta chains in this list originate from one sample, sequenced in a study of metastatic and nonmetastatic thyroid tumors. Treatment of any kind had been given to no patient before thyroid surgery. TCRdb called clones again from the PCR reads with MiXCR. The sample consists of 20,000 to 25,000 clones, 15% to 20% of them appearing once. The source material was blood. The receptors shown here come from a male donor with papillary thyroid cancer or a benign thyroid nodule (not recorded which). Some clones in this sample may be carry-over from other donors' samples.

V gene TRBV2 combines with J gene TRBJ2-5; 10 nucleotides align to TRBD2. V was pared by 5 bases and J by 5 bases, with 8 bases of the junction left unmatched. Germline CDR1 SNHLY, CDR2 FYNNEI. The CDR3 extends over 15 amino acids. Written as DNA, the CDR3 is TGTGCCAGCAGTAACCTAGCGGGAGCCATGGAGACCCAGTACTTC. Residues: CASSNLAGAMETQYF.

V usage is TRBV7-2 and J usage is TRBJ2-7, with 14 bases lining up with TRBD2. V lost 5 bases, J lost 3 bases, and 3 bases stayed unmatched. The CDR3 spans 15 residues. The germline V gene encodes CDR1 SGHTA and CDR2 FQGNSA. This CDR3 reads CASSQGLAGGYEQYF. Here the CDR3 DNA reads TGTGCCAGCAGCCAAGGACTAGCGGGAGGCTACGAGCAGTACTTC.

This clone was picked up many times. The chain recombines TRBV5-1 with TRBJ1-6; D not certain. Between the trimmed V and J ends, which lost 0 bases and 0 bases, there was a span of 13 bases. Germline loops: CDR1 SGHRS, CDR2 YFSETQ. This CDR3 region has 18 residues. DNA for the CDR3: TGCGCCAGCAGCTTGGTCGGACTGTCGAGCTCCTATAATTCACCCCTCCACTTT. Protein product: CASSLVGLSSSYNSPLHF.

A few counts support this clone. The V gene is TRBV6-1, the J gene TRBJ1-1; D may be TRBD1 (5 bases). CDR3 length equals 15 residues. Germline CDR1 reads MNHNS; CDR2 reads SASEGT. Trimming cost V 6 bases and J 0 bases, with 14 bases left between them. The DNA for the CDR3 is TGTGCCAGCAGCCCCCACGGGACGGTGAACACTGAAGCTTTCTTT. Amino acid sequence: CASSPHGTVNTEAFF.

In this sample, this clone turned up many times. The chain employs TRBV6-4 and TRBJ2-3; 12 nucleotides align to TRBD2. In germline, CDR1 is MRHNA, CDR2 SNTAGT. This CDR3 has 15 amino acids. V shed 4 bases and J 1 base; nucleotides not matched to a gene: 0. CDR3 in amino acids: CASSGLAGGTDTQYF. The DNA for the CDR3 is TGTGCCAGCAGTGGACTAGCGGGGGGCACAGATACGCAGTATTTT.

Of note for this clone: A much larger clonotype is one base distant, so this may be a read error. The rearrangement joins TRBV2 to TRBJ2-3, with no clear D. Germline values: CDR1 SNHLY, CDR2 FYNNEI. This CDR3 is 18 amino acids long. The DNA for the CDR3 is TGTGCCGGCAGTGAAGCCTCTGTGCGAGGAACCCCCACAGATACGCAGTATTTT. Translated: CAGSEASVRGTPTDTQYF.

This clone was counted once. Written as DNA, the CDR3 is TGTGCCTGGAGTGGATATACAGGGGAGACAACTAATGAAAAACTGTTTTTT. Protein product: CAWSGYTGETTNEKLFF. V is TRBV30 and J is TRBJ1-4, with 7 bases aligning to TRBD1. CDR1 and CDR2 from the germline V gene are GTSNPN and SVGIG (reference sequence). The CDR3 length is 17 residues. The junction had 8 bases not matched to a gene; V was cut back by 1 base and J by 0 bases.

This clone was counted many times. This rearrangement joins TRBV5-1 to TRBJ2-5; 7 nucleotides agree with TRBD1. V lost 5 bases to trimming and J lost 2 bases; unmatched junction nucleotides: 6. This CDR3 comprises 14 residues. Germline lookup yields CDR1 SGHRS and CDR2 YFSETQ. For the CDR3, the DNA is TGCGCCAGCAGACGCGGCAGGGGGCAAGAGACCCAGTACTTC. Residues: CASRRGRGQETQYF. Drawing the rest from reference TRBV5-1 and TRBJ2-5, the complete variable domain is KAGVTQTPRYLIKTRGQQVTLSCSPISGHRSVSWYQQTPGQGLQFLFEYFSETQRNKGNFPGRFSGRQFSNSRSEMNVSTLELGDSALYLCASRRGRGQETQYFGPGTRLLVL.

This clone was seen many times. The genes are TRBV7-9 and TRBJ2-7; D is undetermined. The V end lost 2 bases, the J end lost 0 bases, and 8 bases lay between the germline ends. The CDR3 extends over 14 amino acids. Germline CDR1 is SEHNR and CDR2 is FQNEAQ (reference sequence). Written as DNA, the CDR3 is TGTGCCAGCAGCTTAACACCGACCTCCTACGAGCAGTACTTC. Amino acids: CASSLTPTSYEQYF.

A few counts support this clone. V is TRBV28 and J is TRBJ2-7, with TRBD2 identical over 12 bases. V gave up 5 bases and J gave up 2 bases; unmatched junction bases: 13. Per germline, CDR1 MDHEN and CDR2 SYDVKM. The CDR3 loop spans 18 amino acids. The CDR3 here is CASSHPIGLAGPTYEQYF. CDR3 nucleotides: TGTGCCAGCAGTCATCCTATAGGACTAGCGGGACCTACCTACGAGCAGTACTTC.

The chain combines TRBV10-1 with TRBJ2-3; TRBD2 matches 8 bases. This CDR3 is built from 15 residues. Germline V gene sequence: CDR1 WNHNN, CDR2 SYGVQD (reference sequence). The junction had 15 bases not matched to a gene; V was cut back by 10 bases and J by 6 bases. The CDR3 here is CANSTGGAPTDTQYF. The CDR3 DNA is TGCGCCAACTCCACCGGGGGGGCGCCCACGGATACGCAGTATTTT.

This clone came up a few times. V and J are TRBV6-6 and TRBJ1-5; no definite D call. The germline V and J ends were trimmed by 2 bases and 6 bases, with 8 bases remaining between them. This CDR3 has 13 amino acids. Germline CDR1 MNHNY, CDR2 SVGAGI (reference sequence). The chain's CDR3 is CASSYGGIQPQHF. For the CDR3, the DNA is TGTGCCAGCAGTTACGGAGGGATTCAGCCCCAGCATTTT.

At least ten counts were recorded for this clone. The identical CDR3 is also encoded by other nucleotide sequences in the sample. In DNA form, the CDR3 reads TGTGCCAGCAGTGGACGCTACAATGAGCAGTTCTTC. Amino acids: CASSGRYNEQFF. The chain employs TRBV6-1 and TRBJ2-1; D uncertain. Looked up from germline, CDR1 is MNHNS and CDR2 is SASEGT. The V gene lost 4 bases and the J gene lost 3 bases, with 4 bases spanning the gap. The CDR3 spans 12 residues.

By sample fraction, this clone is medium-sized. The V gene is TRBV6-1, the J gene TRBJ2-7; 7 bases match TRBD1. V was clipped by 10 bases and J by 2 bases; unmatched bases: 8. CDR1 and CDR2 (germline): MNHNS, SASEGT. The length of the CDR3 is 13 residues. As DNA, the CDR3 is TGTGCCATTAGGGACAGTCGGACCTACGAGCAGTACTTC. Translating it yields CAIRDSRTYEQYF.

At least ten counts were recorded for this clone. V is TRBV4-2 and J is TRBJ2-3, with TRBD2 identical over 9 bases. The V gene end was trimmed by 1 base and the J gene end by 1 base; junction bases not matched to a gene: 6. Per the germline V gene, CDR1 is LGHNA and CDR2 is YNFKEQ. The CDR3 has 17 residues. The CDR3 sequence is CASSQGLAVWGTDTQYF. The CDR3 DNA reads as TGTGCCAGCAGCCAAGGACTAGCGGTATGGGGCACAGATACGCAGTATTTT.

This clone was found many times. The chain combines TRBV18 with TRBJ1-1; weak D call: TRBD1 (6 bases). V was pared by 2 bases and J by 5 bases, with 18 bases between. The CDR3 runs 16 residues. Germline V gives CDR1 KGHSH, CDR2 LQKENI. CDR3 coding DNA: TGTGCCAGCTCACCAGCCGGGACACAGGGCGGGACTGAAGCTTTCTTT. Amino acids: CASSPAGTQGGTEAFF.

In this sample, this clone turned up many times. The V call is TRBV7-3, the J call TRBJ2-1; no reliable D call. The CDR3 sequence is 14 residues long. Germline values: CDR1 SGHTA, CDR2 FQGTGA. The V end was cut by 0 bases, the J end by 9 bases, with 12 bases between. CDR3 coding DNA: TGTGCCAGCAGCTTAACGGAGTCACTCAGTGAGCAGTTCTTC. It yields the protein CASSLTESLSEQFF. Full variable domain (outside the CDR3, taken from reference TRBV7-3 and TRBJ2-1): GAGVSQTPSNKVTEKGKYVELRCDPISGHTALYWYRQSLGQGPEFLIYFQGTGAADDSGLPNDRFFAVRPEGSVSTLKIQRTERGDSAVYLCASSLTESLSEQFFGPGTRLTVL.

Worth noting for this clone: This could be a read error, since a much larger clone is one nucleotide away. This chain links TRBV20-1 with TRBJ1-2; 7 nucleotides agree with TRBD1. Germline V gene lookup returns CDR1 DFQATT and CDR2 SNEGSKA (reference sequence). The CDR3 loop spans 15 amino acids. V lost 6 bases, J lost 6 bases, and 16 bases stayed unmatched. CDR3 bases: TGCAGTGCCACCGCTGTCGTAGGGGGCCCCAATGGCTACACCTTC. Protein sequence: CSATAVVGGPNGYTF.

This clone was observed many times. This chain uses TRBV5-1 with TRBJ1-5, with D uncertain. This CDR3 spans 13 amino acids. V was trimmed by 0 bases and J by 5 bases, leaving 6 bases between them. Germline loops: CDR1 SGHRS, CDR2 YFSETQ. The CDR3 DNA follows: TGCGCCAGCAGCTTGGGTCCGGATCAGCCCCAGCATTTT. This gives the protein CASSLGPDQPQHF.

This clone has a count of ten or more. The chain carries TRBV5-1 and TRBJ2-2; either TRBD1 or TRBD2 may fit D (6 bases each). The length of the CDR3 is 14 residues. Per germline, CDR1 SGHRS and CDR2 YFSETQ. V dropped 0 bases and J dropped 7 bases, with 10 bases sitting between them. CDR3 protein: CASSLAGAYGELFF. The DNA of the CDR3 is TGCGCCAGCAGCTTGGCGGGGGCGTACGGGGAGCTGTTTTTT.